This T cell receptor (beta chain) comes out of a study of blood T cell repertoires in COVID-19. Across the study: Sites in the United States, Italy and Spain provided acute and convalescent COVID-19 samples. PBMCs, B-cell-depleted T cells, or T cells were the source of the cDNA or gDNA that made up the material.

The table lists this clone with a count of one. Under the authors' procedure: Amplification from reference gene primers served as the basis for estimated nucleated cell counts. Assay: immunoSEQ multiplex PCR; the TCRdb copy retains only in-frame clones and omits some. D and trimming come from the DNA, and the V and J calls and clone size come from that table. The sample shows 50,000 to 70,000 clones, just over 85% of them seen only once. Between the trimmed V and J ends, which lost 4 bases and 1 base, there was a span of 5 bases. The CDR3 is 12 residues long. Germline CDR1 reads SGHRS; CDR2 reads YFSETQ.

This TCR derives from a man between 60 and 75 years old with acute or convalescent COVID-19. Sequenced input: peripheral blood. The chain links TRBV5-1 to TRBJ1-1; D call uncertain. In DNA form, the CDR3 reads TGCGCCAGCAGCGTCGGGAACACTGAAGCTTTCTTT. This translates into CASSVGNTEAFF.